The present TCR beta chain was sequenced within a study of blood T cell repertoires in COVID-19. Study information: T cells, B-cell-depleted T cells, or PBMCs provided the cDNA or gDNA that served as material.

Participants were placed into cohorts based on the clinical history they reported. No more than 2 weeks before study entry, exposed participants had met a case of COVID-19. Authors' methods: Estimation of nucleated cell counts was performed using reference gene primer amplification. Profiled with immunoSEQ multiplex PCR; TCRdb holds only in-frame clones, not every one. V and J calls and clone size come straight from that table; D and trimming were deduced from the DNA. The sample shows about 140,000 clones, around 80% of them seen only once. Trimming took 2 bases from V and 0 from J, leaving 8 bases between them. Germline assignment: CDR1 KGHSH and CDR2 LQKENI. This CDR3 is 16 amino acids long.

The gene calls are TRBV18 and TRBJ2-6; D remains unclear. The specimen sequenced was PBMCs or T cells enriched from blood (not recorded which). This TCR was sampled from a woman in her late teens or twenties who had been exposed to COVID-19. The CDR3 here is CASSPYRHSGANVLTF. DNA of the CDR3: TGTGCCAGCTCACCATATAGACACTCTGGGGCCAACGTCCTGACTTTC.